This entry describes one T cell receptor (beta chain). Antigen specificity is unknown. cDNA molecules, individually, were tagged with unique molecular identifiers. From the 5' RACE reads, TCRdb called clonotypes with MiXCR, one entry per CDR3 protein. The sample has 40,000 to 50,000 distinct CDR3 sequences, approximately 5.9% seen once. This sample was included in a study of early T cells in non-severe SARS-CoV-2 infection. Findings of the study overall: Anti-spike CD8 responses were favored by VDJdb matching, which missed private and CD4 specificities.

V shed 7 bases and J shed 1 base, with 13 bases lying between them. The germline V gene has CDR1 SEHNR and CDR2 FQNEAQ (reference sequence). This CDR3 has 14 amino acids. Source: whole blood, taken at baseline. The receptor was isolated from an adult who was a healthcare worker with PCR-confirmed SARS-CoV-2 infection or an uninfected control (not recorded which). The gene calls are TRBV7-9 and TRBJ2-5; a possible D gene is TRBD2 (5 bases). For the CDR3, the DNA is TGTGCCAGCACCACCGGGAATACCCAAGAGACCCAGTACTTC. It translates to CASTTGNTQETQYF.